Listed here is a single TCR beta chain. Trimming removed 6 bases from V and 2 bases from J, with 17 bases in between. The CDR3 sequence is 15 residues long. Germline-derived CDR1 and CDR2 are LNHDA and SQIVND (reference sequence). This entry belongs to a study of blood T cell repertoires in COVID-19. Study-wide background: From the United States, Italy and Spain came samples of acute and convalescent COVID-19. From T cells, B-cell-depleted T cells, or PBMCs came the material, which was cDNA or gDNA.

The method was immunoSEQ multiplex PCR; TCRdb's version includes in-frame clones alone and lacks a portion of them. The sample lists 54,000 or so clones, 75% to 90% seen once, with around 1.9% in the top ten. The sequence was obtained from a woman in her sixties with acute or convalescent COVID-19. V gene TRBV19 combines with J gene TRBJ2-7, with a possible D match to TRBD1 (5 bases). Sequencing was carried out using peripheral blood. The CDR3 DNA follows: TGTGCCAGTAGCACACCGACAGTAGGTCCCTACGAGCAGTACTTC. This codes for CASSTPTVGPYEQYF.